One T cell receptor beta chain is described in this entry. The antigen is unknown. These data belong to a study of shared clonotypes between healthy human individuals. DNA at around 190 ng, tens of thousands of T cell genomes, went into sorted-subset replicate PCRs. Using immunoSEQ multiplex PCR, the repertoire was profiled, and TCRdb retains in-frame clones only, with some absent. This table has more than 400,000 clones, roughly 95% appearing once. This CDR3 is built from 13 residues. Germline CDR1 MNHEY, CDR2 SMNVEV (reference sequence). Whole-study findings and limits: The low donor count limited represented genetic and exposure-history diversity. Clonotypes shared by all four sorted-subset donors had higher generation probabilities than non-shared clonotypes.

Sequenced sample: naive CD4+ T cells sorted from blood. Regarding subset: CD45RA+ positively selected. The chain uses TRBV27 and TRBJ2-5; D remains ambiguous. The J call could be wrong; TRBJ2-7 is a better fit for the DNA end. This TCR came from a woman between 25 and 40 years old in good health. CDR3: CASSLGITYEQYF. Written as DNA, the CDR3 is TGTGCCAGCAGTTTAGGAATAACCTACGAGCAGTACTTC.